This is a list of T cell receptor beta chains from one sample in a study of blood T cell repertoires in COVID-19. Assay used: immunoSEQ multiplex PCR; TCRdb lists only in-frame clones, some missing. The sample has under 75,000 clones, about 90% seen once. The sample consisted of peripheral blood. The receptors originated from a man aged 60 to 75 with active COVID-19. Both conserved end residues are part of each CDR3. D genes are given only for firm matches. A row's size may be missing; if present it is once, few, many or a size class.

size	D	V	J	CDR3	DNA
NA	TRBD2	TRBV9	TRBJ2-7	CASSKHPNLAGGPGEQYF	TGTGCCAGCAGCAAACACCCCAATTTAGCGGGAGGGCCTGGAGAGCAGTACTTC
NA	TRBD2	TRBV4-2	TRBJ2-7	CASSALGGAYEQYF	TGTGCCAGCAGCGCCTTGGGGGGGGCCTACGAGCAGTACTTC
NA	NA	TRBV5-1	TRBJ1-2	CASSPGTNNYGYTF	TGCGCCAGCAGTCCAGGTACAAATAACTATGGCTACACCTTC
once	NA	TRBV9	TRBJ1-1	CASSDLNRVTEAFF	TGTGCCAGCAGCGACTTAAACAGGGTCACTGAAGCTTTCTTT
few	NA	TRBV7-2	TRBJ2-3	CASSPSSDTQYF	TGTGCCAGCAGCCCTAGTTCCGATACGCAGTATTTT
NA	TRBD2	TRBV11-2	TRBJ2-1	CASSYLSGGPYNEQFF	TGTGCCAGCAGCTATCTTAGCGGGGGGCCCTACAATGAGCAGTTCTTC
few	NA	TRBV7-9	TRBJ1-3	CASSFGGGRNTIYF	TGTGCCAGCAGCTTCGGTGGAGGTAGAAACACCATATATTTT
few	NA	TRBV28	TRBJ2-3	CASSYPREMTDTQYF	TGTGCCAGCAGTTATCCTAGGGAGATGACAGATACGCAGTATTTT
once	NA	TRBV5-6	TRBJ1-3	CASSPSWGEALGYTIYF	TGTGCCAGCAGCCCGTCGTGGGGAGAAGCTCTCGGGTACACCATATATTTT
NA	NA	TRBV5-4	TRBJ2-3	CASSLQGDTQYF	TGTGCCAGCAGCTTGCAGGGCGATACGCAGTATTTT
NA	TRBD2	TRBV7-2	TRBJ2-7	CASRPGTSGEHSYEQYF	TGTGCCAGCAGGCCCGGGACTAGCGGAGAGCATTCCTACGAGCAGTACTTC
NA	NA	TRBV5-1	TRBJ1-5	CASSLGSGNQPQHF	TGCGCCAGCAGCTTGGGCTCGGGGAATCAGCCCCAGCATTTT
NA	TRBD2	TRBV2	TRBJ2-7	CASSFGTSGEQYF	TGTGCCAGCAGTTTCGGGACTAGCGGCGAGCAGTACTTC
NA	NA	TRBV5-1	TRBJ1-1	CASSFGENTEAFF	TGCGCCAGCAGCTTCGGGGAGAACACTGAAGCTTTCTTT
NA	NA	TRBV2	TRBJ1-3	CASSKNREINGNTIYF	TGTGCCAGCAGTAAGAACAGGGAGATTAACGGAAACACCATATATTTT
NA	NA	TRBV28	TRBJ1-2	CASSPGYGYTF	TGTGCCAGCAGTCCAGGGTATGGCTACACCTTC
once	NA	TRBV18	TRBJ2-3	CASSPPYMTDTQYF	TGTGCCAGCTCACCACCATATATGACAGATACGCAGTATTTT
NA	TRBD2	TRBV7-3	TRBJ2-3	CASNSGGPTDTQYF	TGTGCCAGCAACAGCGGGGGGCCCACAGATACGCAGTATTTT
NA	TRBD2	TRBV2	TRBJ2-1	CASSESGGRDEQFF	TGTGCCAGCAGTGAGAGCGGGGGAAGGGATGAGCAGTTCTTC
NA	NA	TRBV7-8	TRBJ1-6	CASSLGGGGSYNSPLHF	TGTGCCAGCAGCTTAGGGGGGGGCGGCTCCTATAATTCACCCCTCCACTTT
NA	NA	TRBV5-4	TRBJ1-2	CASSQLTEGVYGYTF	TGTGCCAGCAGCCAACTGACAGAGGGGGTCTATGGCTACACCTTC
NA	NA	TRBV11-2	TRBJ2-1	CASSLDTGGSNNEQFF	TGTGCCAGCAGCTTAGATACTGGGGGCTCGAACAATGAGCAGTTCTTC